This T cell receptor (beta chain) came from a study of blood T cells in healthy people across ages. With a J-beta primer mix and a sample-barcoded 5' primer, a second PCR ran about 6 to 11 cycles. Researchers report that a template-switch adaptor with 12 random nucleotides tagged each cDNA molecule. TCRdb re-called the 5' RACE reads through MiXCR, storing one row per CDR3 protein. The sample lists more than 750,000 distinct CDR3 sequences; almost 30% were seen once. This clonotype has only a few counts. This CDR3 has 16 residues. Losses at the gene ends were 6 bases for V and 7 bases for J; bases not matched to a gene: 12. This same sample was also taken into another study, of T cells of mothers and their children. That report notes: Mothers gave over 9 million TCR beta CDR3 reads each, and children several million each.

Material for sequencing was blood. The chain employs TRBV12-3 or TRBV12-4 and TRBJ1-5, with 10 bases fitting TRBD1. The receptor was isolated from a woman aged 40 to 49 in good health. CDR3 protein: CASRRRQGARGQPQHF. CDR3 sequence (DNA): TGTGCCAGCAGGCGCCGACAGGGGGCGAGGGGCCAGCCCCAGCATTTT.